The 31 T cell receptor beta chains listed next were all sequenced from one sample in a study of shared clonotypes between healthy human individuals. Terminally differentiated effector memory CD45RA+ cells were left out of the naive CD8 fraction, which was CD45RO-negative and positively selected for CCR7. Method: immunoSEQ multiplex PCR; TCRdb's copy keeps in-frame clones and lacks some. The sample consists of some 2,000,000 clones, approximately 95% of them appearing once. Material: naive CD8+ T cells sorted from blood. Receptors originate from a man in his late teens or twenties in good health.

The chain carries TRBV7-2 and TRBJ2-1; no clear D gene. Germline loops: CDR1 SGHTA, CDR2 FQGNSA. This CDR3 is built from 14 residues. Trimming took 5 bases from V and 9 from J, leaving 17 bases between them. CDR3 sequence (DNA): TGTGCCAGCAGCCGAACTATAGCACCTAGTGAGCAGTTCTTC. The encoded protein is CASSRTIAPSEQFF.

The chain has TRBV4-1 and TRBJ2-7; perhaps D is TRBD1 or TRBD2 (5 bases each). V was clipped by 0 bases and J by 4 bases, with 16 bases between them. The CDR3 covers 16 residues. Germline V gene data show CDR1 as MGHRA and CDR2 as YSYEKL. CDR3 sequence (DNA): TGCGCCAGCAGCCAAGAGGCGGCAGGGATAGCGTACGAGCAGTACTTC. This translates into CASSQEAAGIAYEQYF.

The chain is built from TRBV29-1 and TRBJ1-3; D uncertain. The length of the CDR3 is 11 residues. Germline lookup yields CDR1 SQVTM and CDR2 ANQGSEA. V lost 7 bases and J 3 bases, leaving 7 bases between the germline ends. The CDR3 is CSAESGNTIYF. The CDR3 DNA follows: TGCAGCGCCGAAAGTGGAAACACCATATATTTT.

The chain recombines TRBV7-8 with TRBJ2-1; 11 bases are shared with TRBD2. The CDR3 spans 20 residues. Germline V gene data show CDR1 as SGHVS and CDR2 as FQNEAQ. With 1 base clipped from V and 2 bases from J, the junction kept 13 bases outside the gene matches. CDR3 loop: CASSLGLAGGSLITYNEQFF. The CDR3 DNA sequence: TGTGCCAGCAGCTTAGGGCTAGCGGGAGGATCCCTAATAACCTACAATGAGCAGTTCTTC.

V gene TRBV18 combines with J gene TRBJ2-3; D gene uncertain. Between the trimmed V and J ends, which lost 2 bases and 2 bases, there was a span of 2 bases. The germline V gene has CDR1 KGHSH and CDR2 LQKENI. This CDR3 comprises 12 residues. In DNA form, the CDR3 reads TGTGCCAGCTCACCATTCACAGATACGCAGTATTTT. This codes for CASSPFTDTQYF.

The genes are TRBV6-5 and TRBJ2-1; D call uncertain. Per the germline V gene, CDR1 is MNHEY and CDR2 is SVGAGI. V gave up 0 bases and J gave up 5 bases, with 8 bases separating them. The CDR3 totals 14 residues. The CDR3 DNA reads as TGTGCCAGCAGTTACTCGAACAATCACAATGAGCAGTTCTTC. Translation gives CASSYSNNHNEQFF.

CDR3 coding DNA: TGTGCCAGCAGTTCGCGGGGTCGGACAGATACGCAGTATTTT. Translation gives CASSSRGRTDTQYF. The V gene is TRBV28, the J gene TRBJ2-3; possible D gene TRBD2, 6 bases. CDR1 MDHEN and CDR2 SYDVKM come from the germline V gene. V lost 4 bases to trimming and J lost 3 bases, with 11 bases between them. The CDR3 spans 14 residues.

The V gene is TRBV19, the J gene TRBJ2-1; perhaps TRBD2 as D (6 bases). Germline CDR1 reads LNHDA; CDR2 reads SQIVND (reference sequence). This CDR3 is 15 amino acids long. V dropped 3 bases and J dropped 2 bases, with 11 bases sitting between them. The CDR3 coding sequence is TGTGCCAGTAGTATCGCGGGACTTACCTACAATGAGCAGTTCTTC. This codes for CASSIAGLTYNEQFF.

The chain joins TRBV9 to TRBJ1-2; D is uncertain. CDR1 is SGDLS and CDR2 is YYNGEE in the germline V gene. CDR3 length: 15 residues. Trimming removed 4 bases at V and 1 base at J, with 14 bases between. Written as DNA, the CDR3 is TGTGCCAGCAGCCCTGGGCACACTTATAACTATGGCTACACCTTC. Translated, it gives CASSPGHTYNYGYTF.

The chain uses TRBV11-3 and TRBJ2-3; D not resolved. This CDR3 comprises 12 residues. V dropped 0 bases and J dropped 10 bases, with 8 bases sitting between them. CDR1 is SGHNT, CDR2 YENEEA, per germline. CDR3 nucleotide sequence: TGTGCCAGCAGCTTAGACCCTCAGGCGCAGTATTTT. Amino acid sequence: CASSLDPQAQYF.

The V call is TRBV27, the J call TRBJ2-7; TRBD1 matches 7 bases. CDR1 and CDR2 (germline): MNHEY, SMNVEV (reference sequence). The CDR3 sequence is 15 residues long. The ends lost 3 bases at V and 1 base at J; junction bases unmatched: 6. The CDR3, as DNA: TGTGCCAGCAGTTTCCAGGGGGACCCTTCCTACGAGCAGTACTTC. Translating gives CASSFQGDPSYEQYF.

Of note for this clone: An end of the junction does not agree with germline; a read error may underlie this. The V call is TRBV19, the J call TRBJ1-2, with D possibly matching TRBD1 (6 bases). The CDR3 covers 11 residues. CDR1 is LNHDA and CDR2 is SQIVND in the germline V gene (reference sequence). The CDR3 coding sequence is TGTGCCAGTAGTTCGAACCGGGGGCAGGACTTC. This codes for CASSSNRGQDF.

The CDR3 bases are TGTGCCAGCAGCGACCCAGGGCTCACAGATACGCAGTATTTT. Its protein is CASSDPGLTDTQYF. This chain uses TRBV7-2 with TRBJ2-3; possible D gene TRBD1, 5 bases. The germline V gene encodes CDR1 SGHTA and CDR2 FQGNSA. The CDR3 covers 14 residues. V lost 5 bases, J lost 2 bases, and 11 bases lay in between. The full variable domain, rest sourced from reference TRBV7-2 and TRBJ2-3, is GAGVSQSPSNKVTEKGKDVELRCDPISGHTALYWYRQSLGQGLEFLIYFQGNSAPDKSGLPSDRFSAERTGGSVSTLTIQRTQQEDSAVYLCASSDPGLTDTQYFGPGTRLTVL.

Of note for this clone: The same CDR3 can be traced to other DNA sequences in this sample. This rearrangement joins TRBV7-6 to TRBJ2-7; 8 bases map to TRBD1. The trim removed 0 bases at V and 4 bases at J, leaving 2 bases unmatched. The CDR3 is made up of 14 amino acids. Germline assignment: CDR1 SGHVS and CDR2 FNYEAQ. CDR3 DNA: TGTGCCAGCAGCTTAGCGACAGGGGATTACGAGCAGTACTTC. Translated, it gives CASSLATGDYEQYF. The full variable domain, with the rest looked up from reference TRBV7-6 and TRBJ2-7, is GAGVSQSPRYKVTKRGQDVALRCDPISGHVSLYWYRQALGQGPEFLTYFNYEAQQDKSGLPNDRFSAERPEGSISTLTIQRTEQRDSAMYRCASSLATGDYEQYFGPGTRLTVT.

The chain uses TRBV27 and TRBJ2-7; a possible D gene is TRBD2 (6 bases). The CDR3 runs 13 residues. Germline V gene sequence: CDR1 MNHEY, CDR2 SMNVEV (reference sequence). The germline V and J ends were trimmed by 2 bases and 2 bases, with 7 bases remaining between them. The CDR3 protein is CASSLREAYEQYF. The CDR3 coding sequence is TGTGCCAGCAGTTTAAGGGAGGCCTACGAGCAGTACTTC.

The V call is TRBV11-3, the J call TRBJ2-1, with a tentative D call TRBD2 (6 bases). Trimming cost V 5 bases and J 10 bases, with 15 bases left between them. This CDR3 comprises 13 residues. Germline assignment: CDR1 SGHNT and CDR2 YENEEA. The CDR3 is CASSPAGGWEQFF. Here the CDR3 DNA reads TGTGCCAGCAGCCCCGCCGGGGGATGGGAGCAGTTCTTC.

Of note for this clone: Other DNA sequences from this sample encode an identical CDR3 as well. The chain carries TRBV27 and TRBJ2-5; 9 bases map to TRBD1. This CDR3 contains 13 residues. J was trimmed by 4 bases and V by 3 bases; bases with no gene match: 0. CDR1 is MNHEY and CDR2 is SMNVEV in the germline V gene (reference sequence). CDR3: CASSLTGGETQYF. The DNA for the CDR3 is TGTGCCAGCAGTTTGACAGGGGGAGAGACCCAGTACTTC.

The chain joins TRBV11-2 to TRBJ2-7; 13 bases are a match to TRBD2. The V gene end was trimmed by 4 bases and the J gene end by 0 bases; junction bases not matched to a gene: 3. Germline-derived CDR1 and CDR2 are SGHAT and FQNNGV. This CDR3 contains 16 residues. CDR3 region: CASSSLAGGSSYEQYF. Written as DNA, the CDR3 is TGTGCCAGCAGCTCACTAGCGGGAGGGTCCTCCTACGAGCAGTACTTC.

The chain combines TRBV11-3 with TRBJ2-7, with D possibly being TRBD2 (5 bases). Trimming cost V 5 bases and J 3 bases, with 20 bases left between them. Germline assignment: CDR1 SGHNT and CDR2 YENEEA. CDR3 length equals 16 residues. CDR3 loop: CASSPTGILAGYEQYF. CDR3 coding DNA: TGTGCCAGCAGCCCCACTGGGATACTGGCGGGCTACGAGCAGTACTTC.

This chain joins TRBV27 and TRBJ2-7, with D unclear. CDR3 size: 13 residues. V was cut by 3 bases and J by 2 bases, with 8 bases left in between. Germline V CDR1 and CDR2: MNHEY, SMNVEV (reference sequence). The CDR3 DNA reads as TGTGCCAGCAGTTTTCAGAGTCCCTACGAGCAGTACTTC. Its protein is CASSFQSPYEQYF.

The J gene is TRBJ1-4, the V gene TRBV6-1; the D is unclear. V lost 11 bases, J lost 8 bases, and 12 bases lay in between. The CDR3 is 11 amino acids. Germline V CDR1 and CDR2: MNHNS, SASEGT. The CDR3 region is CAVRTGEKLFF. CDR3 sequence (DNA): TGTGCCGTCAGAACCGGAGAAAAACTGTTTTTT.

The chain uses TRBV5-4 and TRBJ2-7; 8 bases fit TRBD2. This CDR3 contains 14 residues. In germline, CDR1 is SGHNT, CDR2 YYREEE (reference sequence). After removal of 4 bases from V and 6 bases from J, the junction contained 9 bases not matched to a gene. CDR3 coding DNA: TGTGCCAGCAGCGACCCCGGGACTAGTCTCGAGCAGTACTTC. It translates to CASSDPGTSLEQYF.

CDR3 protein: CAWSTGPSTLYEQFF. DNA for the CDR3: TGTGCCTGGAGTACAGGACCCTCTACCCTCTATGAGCAGTTCTTC. The V call is TRBV30, the J call TRBJ2-1, with D possibly being TRBD1 (5 bases). CDR1 GTSNPN and CDR2 SVGIG come from the germline V gene (reference sequence). V was cut by 2 bases and J by 8 bases, with 19 bases left in between. The CDR3 is made up of 15 amino acids.

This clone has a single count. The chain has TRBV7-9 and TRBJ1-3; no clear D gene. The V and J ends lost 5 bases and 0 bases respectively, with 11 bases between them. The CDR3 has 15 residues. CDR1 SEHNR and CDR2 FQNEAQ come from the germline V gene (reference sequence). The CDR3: CASSLVRGSGNTIYF. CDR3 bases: TGTGCCAGCAGCCTGGTTCGTGGCTCTGGAAACACCATATATTTT.

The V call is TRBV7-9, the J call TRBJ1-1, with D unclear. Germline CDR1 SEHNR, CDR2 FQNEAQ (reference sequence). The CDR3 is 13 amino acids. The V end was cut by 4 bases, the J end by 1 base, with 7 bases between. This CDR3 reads CASSSSPNTEAFF. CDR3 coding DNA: TGTGCCAGCAGCTCATCACCGAACACTGAAGCTTTCTTT.

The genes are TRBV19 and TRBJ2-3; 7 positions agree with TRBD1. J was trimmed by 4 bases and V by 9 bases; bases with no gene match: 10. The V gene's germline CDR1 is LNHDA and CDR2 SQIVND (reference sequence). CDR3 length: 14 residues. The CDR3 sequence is CASEETGLADTQYF. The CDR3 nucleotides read TGTGCCAGCGAGGAGACAGGGCTGGCAGATACGCAGTATTTT.

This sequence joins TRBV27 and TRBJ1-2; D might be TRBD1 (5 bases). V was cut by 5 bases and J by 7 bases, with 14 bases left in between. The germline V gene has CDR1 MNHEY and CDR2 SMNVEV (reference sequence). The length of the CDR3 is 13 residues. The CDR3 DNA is TGTGCCAGCAGTCCCTCGGGGGGAGTTGGCTACACCTTC. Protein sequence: CASSPSGGVGYTF.

CDR3 coding DNA: TGCGCCAGCCGACTAGCAACGGAGTTCACAGATACGCAGTATTTT. Translation gives CASRLATEFTDTQYF. V and J are TRBV5-1 and TRBJ2-3; 7 bases are a match to TRBD2. J lost 2 bases, V lost 7 bases, and 10 bases had no gene match. In germline, CDR1 is SGHRS, CDR2 YFSETQ. CDR3 length: 15 amino acids.

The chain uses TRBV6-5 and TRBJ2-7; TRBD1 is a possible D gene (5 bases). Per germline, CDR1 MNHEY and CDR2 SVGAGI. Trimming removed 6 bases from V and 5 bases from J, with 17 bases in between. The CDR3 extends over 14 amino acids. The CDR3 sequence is CASRGEQTDHEQYF. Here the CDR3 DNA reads TGTGCCAGCAGAGGGGAACAGACGGACCACGAGCAGTACTTC.

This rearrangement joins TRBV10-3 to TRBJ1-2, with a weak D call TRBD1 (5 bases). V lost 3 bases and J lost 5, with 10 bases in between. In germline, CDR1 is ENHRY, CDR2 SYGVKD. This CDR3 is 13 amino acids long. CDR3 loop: CAISEGAFYGYTF. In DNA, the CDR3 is TGTGCCATCAGTGAAGGGGCTTTTTATGGCTACACCTTC.

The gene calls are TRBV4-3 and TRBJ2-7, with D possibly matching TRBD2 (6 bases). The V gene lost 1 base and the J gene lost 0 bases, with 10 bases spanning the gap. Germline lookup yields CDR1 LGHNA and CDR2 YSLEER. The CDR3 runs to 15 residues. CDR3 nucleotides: TGCGCCAGCAGCCAAGTGTGGGACTTCTCCTACGAGCAGTACTTC. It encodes CASSQVWDFSYEQYF.